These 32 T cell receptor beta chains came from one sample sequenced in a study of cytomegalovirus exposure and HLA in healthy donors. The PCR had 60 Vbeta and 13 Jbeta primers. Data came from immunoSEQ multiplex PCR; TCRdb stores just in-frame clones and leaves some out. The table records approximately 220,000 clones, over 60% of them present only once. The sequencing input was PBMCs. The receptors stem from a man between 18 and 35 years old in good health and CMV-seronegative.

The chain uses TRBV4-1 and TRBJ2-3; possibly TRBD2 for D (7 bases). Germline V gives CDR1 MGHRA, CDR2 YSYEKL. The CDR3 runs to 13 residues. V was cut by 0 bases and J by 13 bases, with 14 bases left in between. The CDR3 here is CASSQDYRGAKYF. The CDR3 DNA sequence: TGCGCCAGCAGCCAAGATTACCGGGGGGCAAAGTATTTT.

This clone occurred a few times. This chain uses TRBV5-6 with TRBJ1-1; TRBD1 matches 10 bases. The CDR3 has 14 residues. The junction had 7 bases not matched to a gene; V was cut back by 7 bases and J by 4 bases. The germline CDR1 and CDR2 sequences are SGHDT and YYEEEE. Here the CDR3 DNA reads TGTGCCAGCTTGCTAAGGACAGGGGGCACTGAAGCTTTCTTT. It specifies CASLLRTGGTEAFF.

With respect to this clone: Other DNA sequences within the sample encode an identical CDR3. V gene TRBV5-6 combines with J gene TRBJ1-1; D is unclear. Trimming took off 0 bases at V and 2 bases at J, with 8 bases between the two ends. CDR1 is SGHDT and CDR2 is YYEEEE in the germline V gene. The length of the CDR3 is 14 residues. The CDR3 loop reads CASSLAPGNTEAFF. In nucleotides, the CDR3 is TGTGCCAGCAGCTTGGCCCCAGGAAACACTGAAGCTTTCTTT.

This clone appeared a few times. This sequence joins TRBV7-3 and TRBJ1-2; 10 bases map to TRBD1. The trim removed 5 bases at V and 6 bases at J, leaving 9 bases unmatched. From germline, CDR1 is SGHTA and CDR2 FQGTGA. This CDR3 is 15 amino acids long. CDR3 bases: TGTGCCAGCAGCCCGACAGGGGGCGTCAGGCATGGCTACACCTTC. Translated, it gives CASSPTGGVRHGYTF.

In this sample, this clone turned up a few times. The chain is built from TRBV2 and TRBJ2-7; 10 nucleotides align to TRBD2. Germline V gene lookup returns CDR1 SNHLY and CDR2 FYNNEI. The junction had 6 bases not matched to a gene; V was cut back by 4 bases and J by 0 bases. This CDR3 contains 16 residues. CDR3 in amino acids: CASSGGLARSSYEQYF. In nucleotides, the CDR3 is TGTGCCAGCAGTGGGGGACTAGCGAGGAGCTCCTACGAGCAGTACTTC.

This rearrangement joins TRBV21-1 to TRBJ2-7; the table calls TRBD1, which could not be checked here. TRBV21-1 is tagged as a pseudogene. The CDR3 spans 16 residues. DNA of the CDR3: TGTGCCAGCAGTCTCCTTCCCCAGTCCAGCTCCTACGAGCAGTACTTC. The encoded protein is CASSLLPQSSSYEQYF.

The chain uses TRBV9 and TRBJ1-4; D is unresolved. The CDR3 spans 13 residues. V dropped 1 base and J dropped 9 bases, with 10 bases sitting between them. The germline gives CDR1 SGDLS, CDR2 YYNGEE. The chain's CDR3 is CASSVSSGKKLFF. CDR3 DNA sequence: TGTGCCAGCAGCGTAAGTTCGGGGAAAAAACTGTTTTTT.

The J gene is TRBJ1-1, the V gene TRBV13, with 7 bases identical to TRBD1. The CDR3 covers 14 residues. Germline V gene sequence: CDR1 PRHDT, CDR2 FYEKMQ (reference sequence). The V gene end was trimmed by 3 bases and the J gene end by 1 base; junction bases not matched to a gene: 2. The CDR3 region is CASSLGQKNTEAFF. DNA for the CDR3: TGTGCCAGCAGCTTGGGACAGAAGAACACTGAAGCTTTCTTT.

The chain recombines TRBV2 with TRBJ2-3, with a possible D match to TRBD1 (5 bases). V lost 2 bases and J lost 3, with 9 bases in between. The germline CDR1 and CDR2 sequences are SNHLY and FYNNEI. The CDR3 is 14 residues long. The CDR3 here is CASSETPGTDTQYF. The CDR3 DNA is TGTGCCAGCAGTGAAACCCCAGGGACAGATACGCAGTATTTT. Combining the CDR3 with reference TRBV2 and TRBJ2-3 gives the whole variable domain EPEVTQTPSHQVTQMGQEVILRCVPISNHLYFYWYRQILGQKVEFLVSFYNNEISEKSEIFDDQFSVERPDGSNFTLKIRSTKLEDSAMYFCASSETPGTDTQYFGPGTRLTVL.

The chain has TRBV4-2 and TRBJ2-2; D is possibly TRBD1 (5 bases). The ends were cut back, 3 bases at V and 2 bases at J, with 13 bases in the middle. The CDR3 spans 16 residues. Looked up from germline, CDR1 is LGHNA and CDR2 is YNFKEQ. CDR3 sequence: CASSHVNRINTGELFF. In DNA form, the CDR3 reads TGTGCCAGCAGCCATGTTAACAGGATTAACACCGGGGAGCTGTTTTTT.

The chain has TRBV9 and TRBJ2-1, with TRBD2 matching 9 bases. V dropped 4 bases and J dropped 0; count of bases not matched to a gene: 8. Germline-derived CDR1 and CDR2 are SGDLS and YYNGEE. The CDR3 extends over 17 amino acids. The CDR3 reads CASSTAGTSYSYNEQFF. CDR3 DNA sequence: TGTGCCAGCAGCACGGCGGGGACTAGCTACTCCTACAATGAGCAGTTCTTC.

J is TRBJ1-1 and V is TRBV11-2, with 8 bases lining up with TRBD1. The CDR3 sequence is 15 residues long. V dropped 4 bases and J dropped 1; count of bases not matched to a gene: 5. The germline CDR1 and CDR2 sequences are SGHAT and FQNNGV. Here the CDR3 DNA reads TGTGCCAGCAGCTCCTCGGACAGGGCGAACACTGAAGCTTTCTTT. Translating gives CASSSSDRANTEAFF.

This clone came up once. Here the CDR3 DNA reads TGTGCCAGCAGTCTCGCGACAGGCGCCAACTACGAGCAGTACTTC. Protein sequence: CASSLATGANYEQYF. The rearrangement uses TRBV28 and TRBJ2-7, with D maybe TRBD1 (6 bases). The CDR3 sequence is 15 residues long. Trimming removed 5 bases from V and 3 bases from J, with 17 bases in between. Per germline, CDR1 MDHEN and CDR2 SYDVKM.

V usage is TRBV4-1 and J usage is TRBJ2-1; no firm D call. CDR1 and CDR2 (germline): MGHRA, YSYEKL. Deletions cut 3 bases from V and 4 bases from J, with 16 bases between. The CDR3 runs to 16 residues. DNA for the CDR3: TGCGCCAGCAGCCACCCAACTATACTAAGATACAATGAGCAGTTCTTC. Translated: CASSHPTILRYNEQFF.

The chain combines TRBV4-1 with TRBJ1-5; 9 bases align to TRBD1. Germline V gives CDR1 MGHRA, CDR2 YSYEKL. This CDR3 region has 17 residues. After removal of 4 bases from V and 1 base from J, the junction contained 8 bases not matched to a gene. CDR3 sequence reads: CASSREQGASSNQPQHF. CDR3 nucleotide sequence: TGCGCCAGCAGCCGAGAACAGGGGGCTAGCAGCAATCAGCCCCAGCATTTT.

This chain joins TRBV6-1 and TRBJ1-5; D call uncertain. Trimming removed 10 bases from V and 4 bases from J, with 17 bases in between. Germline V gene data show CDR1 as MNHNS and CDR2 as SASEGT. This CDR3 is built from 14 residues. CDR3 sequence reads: CATTDGPGNQPQHF. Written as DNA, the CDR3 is TGTGCCACTACGGACGGGCCGGGGAATCAGCCCCAGCATTTT.

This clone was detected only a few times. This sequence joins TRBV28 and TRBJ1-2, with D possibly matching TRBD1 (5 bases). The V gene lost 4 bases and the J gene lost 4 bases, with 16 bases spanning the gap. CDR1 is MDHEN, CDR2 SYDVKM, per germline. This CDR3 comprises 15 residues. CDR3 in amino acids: CASSSLGGTSYGYTF. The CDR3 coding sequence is TGTGCCAGCAGTTCTTTGGGCGGGACGTCCTATGGCTACACCTTC.

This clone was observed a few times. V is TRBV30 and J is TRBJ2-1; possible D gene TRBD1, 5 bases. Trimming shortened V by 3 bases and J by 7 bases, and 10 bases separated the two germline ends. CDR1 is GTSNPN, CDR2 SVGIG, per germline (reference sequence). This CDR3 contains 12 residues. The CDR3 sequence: CAWRPGSNEQFF. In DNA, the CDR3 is TGTGCCTGGAGGCCAGGGTCAAATGAGCAGTTCTTC.

The DNA of the CDR3 is TGCGCCAGCAGCTTGGGGACACATAGCTCCTACGAGCAGTACTTC. Translating gives CASSLGTHSSYEQYF. The chain couples TRBV5-1 to TRBJ2-7, with TRBD1 as a possible D gene (5 bases). Trimming stripped 0 bases from V and 0 bases from J, with 10 bases between. CDR1 is SGHRS and CDR2 is YFSETQ in the germline V gene. The CDR3 runs 15 residues.

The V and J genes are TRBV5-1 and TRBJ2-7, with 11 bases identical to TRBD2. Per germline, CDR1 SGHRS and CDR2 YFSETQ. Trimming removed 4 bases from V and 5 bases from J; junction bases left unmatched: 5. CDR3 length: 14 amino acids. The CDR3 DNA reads TGCGCCAGCAGCATAGCGGGAGGGTGGAACGAGCAGTACTTC. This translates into CASSIAGGWNEQYF.

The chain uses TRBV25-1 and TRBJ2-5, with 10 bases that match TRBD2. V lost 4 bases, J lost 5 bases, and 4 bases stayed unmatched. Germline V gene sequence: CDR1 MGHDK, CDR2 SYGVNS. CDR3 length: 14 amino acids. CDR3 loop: CASSGAGGPETQYF. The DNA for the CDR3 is TGTGCCAGCAGTGGAGCGGGAGGGCCGGAGACCCAGTACTTC.

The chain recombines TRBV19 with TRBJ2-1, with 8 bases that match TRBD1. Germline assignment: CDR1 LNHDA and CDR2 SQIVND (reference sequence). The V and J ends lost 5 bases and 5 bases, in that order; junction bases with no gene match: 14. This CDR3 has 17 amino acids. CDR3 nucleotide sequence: TGTGCCAGTAGTCTCTCATCGGCAGGGGGCTCTCACAATGAGCAGTTCTTC. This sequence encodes CASSLSSAGGSHNEQFF. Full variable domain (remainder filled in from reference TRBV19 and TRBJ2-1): DGGITQSPKYLFRKEGQNVTLSCEQNLNHDAMYWYRQDPGQGLRLIYYSQIVNDFQKGDIAEGYSVSREKKESFPLTVTSAQKNPTAFYLCASSLSSAGGSHNEQFFGPGTRLTVL.

CDR3 loop: CSGTDRPTGELFF. The CDR3 nucleotides are TGCAGCGGGACGGACAGACCTACCGGGGAGCTGTTTTTT. The chain uses TRBV29-1 and TRBJ2-2; weak D call: TRBD1 (6 bases). Trimming removed 7 bases at V and 5 bases at J, with 14 bases between. The germline CDR1 and CDR2 sequences are SQVTM and ANQGSEA. This CDR3 comprises 13 residues.

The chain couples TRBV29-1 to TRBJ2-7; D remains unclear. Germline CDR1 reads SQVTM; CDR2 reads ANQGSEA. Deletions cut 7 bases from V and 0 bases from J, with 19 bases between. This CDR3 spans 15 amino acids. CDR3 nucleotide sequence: TGCAGCGATTGTAGGTGGGCCCGAACCTCCTACGAGCAGTACTTC. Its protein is CSDCRWARTSYEQYF.

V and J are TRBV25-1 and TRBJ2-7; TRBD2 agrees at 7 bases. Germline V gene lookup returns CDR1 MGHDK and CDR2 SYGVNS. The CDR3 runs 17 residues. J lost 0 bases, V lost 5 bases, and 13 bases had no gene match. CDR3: CASSPRWGGFPSYEQYF. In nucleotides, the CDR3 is TGTGCCAGCAGTCCACGCTGGGGGGGGTTCCCCTCCTACGAGCAGTACTTC.

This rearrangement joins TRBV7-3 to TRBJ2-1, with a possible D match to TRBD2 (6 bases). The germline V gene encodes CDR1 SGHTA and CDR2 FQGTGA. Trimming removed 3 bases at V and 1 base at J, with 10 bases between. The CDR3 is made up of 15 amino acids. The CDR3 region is CASSFSGTSYNEQFF. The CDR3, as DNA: TGTGCCAGCAGCTTTAGCGGTACTTCCTACAATGAGCAGTTCTTC.

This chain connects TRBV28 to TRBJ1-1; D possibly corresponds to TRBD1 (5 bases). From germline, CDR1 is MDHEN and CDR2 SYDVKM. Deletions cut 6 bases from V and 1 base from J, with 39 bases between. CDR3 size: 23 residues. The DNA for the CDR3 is TGTGCCAGCAGGGCCTTTGAGAACTACCAATTTTTCGAGGGAGGGGATGAGAACACTGAAGCTTTCTTT. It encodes CASRAFENYQFFEGGDENTEAFF.

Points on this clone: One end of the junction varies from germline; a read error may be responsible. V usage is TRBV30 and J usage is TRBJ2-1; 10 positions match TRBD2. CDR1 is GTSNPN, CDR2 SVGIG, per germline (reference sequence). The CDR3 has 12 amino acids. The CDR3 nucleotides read TGCGCCCTAGCGGGAGTGGGAAATGAGCAGTTCTTC. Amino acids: CALAGVGNEQFF.

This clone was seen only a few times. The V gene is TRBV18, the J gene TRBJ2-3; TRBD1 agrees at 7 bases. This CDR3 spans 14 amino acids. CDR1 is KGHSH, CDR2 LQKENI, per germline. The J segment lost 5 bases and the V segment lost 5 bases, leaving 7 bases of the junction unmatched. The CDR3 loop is CASSKTGVGDTQYF. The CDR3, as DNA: TGTGCCAGCTCAAAAACAGGGGTCGGAGATACGCAGTATTTT.

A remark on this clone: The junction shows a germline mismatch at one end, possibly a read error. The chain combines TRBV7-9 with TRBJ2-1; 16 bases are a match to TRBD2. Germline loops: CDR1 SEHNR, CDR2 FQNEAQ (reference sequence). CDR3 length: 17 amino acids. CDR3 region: CASTLTGLAGGPPEQFF. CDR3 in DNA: TGTGCCAGCACCTTAACGGGACTAGCGGGAGGGCCTCCTGAGCAGTTCTTC.

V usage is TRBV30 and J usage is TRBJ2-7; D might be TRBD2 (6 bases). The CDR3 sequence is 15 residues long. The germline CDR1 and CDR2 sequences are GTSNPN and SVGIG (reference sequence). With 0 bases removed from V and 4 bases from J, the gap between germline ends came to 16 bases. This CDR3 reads CAWSVGWGVLYEQYF. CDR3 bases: TGTGCCTGGAGTGTCGGTTGGGGGGTTCTGTACGAGCAGTACTTC.

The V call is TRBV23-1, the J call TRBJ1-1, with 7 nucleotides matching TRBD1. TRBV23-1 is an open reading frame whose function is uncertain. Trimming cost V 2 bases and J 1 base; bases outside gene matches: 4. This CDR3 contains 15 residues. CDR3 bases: TGCGCCAGCAGTCAAGGGACAGACCAGAACACTGAAGCTTTCTTT. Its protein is CASSQGTDQNTEAFF.